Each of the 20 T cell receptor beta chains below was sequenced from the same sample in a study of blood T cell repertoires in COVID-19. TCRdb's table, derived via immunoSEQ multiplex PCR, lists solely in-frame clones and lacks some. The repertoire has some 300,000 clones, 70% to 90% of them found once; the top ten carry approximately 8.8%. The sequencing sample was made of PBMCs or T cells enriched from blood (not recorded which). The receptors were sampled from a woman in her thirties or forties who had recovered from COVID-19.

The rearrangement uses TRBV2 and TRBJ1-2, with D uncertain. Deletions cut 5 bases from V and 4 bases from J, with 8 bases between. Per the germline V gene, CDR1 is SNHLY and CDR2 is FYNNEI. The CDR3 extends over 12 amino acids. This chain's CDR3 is CASSLIGYGYTF. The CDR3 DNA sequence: TGTGCCAGCAGTTTAATCGGCTATGGCTACACCTTC.

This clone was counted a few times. The CDR3: CASSLVPSGGNEQFF. The CDR3 DNA sequence: TGCGCCAGCAGCTTGGTGCCTAGCGGGGGCAATGAGCAGTTCTTC. The J gene is TRBJ2-1, the V gene TRBV5-1; 10 bases line up with TRBD2. Germline V lookup: CDR1 SGHRS, CDR2 YFSETQ. The V and J ends lost 0 bases and 6 bases, in that order; junction bases with no gene match: 3. The CDR3 is made up of 15 amino acids.

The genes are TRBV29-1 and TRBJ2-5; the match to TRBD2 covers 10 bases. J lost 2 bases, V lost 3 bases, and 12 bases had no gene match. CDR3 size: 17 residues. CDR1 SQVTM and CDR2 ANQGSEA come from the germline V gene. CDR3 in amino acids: CSVDTVAGGRSQETQYF. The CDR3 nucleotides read TGCAGCGTTGACACGGTAGCGGGGGGCCGTAGTCAAGAGACCCAGTACTTC.

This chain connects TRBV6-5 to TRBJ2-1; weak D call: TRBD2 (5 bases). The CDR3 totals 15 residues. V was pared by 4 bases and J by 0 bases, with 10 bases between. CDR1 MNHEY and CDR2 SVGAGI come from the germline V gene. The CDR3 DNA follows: TGTGCCAGCAGTTCAGCGGCCCCCTCCTACAATGAGCAGTTCTTC. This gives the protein CASSSAAPSYNEQFF.

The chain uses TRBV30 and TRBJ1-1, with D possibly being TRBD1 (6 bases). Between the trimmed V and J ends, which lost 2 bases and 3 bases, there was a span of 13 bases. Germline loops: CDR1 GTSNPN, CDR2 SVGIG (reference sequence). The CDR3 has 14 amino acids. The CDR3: CAWSLTRGDTEAFF. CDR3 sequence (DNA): TGTGCCTGGAGTCTCACCAGGGGAGACACTGAAGCTTTCTTT.

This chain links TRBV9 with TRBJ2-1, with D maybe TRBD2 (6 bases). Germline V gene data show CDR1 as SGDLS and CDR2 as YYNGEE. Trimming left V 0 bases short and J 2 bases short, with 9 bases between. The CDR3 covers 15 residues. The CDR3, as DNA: TGTGCCAGCAGCGTAGTATCGGGGGCCTACAATGAGCAGTTCTTC. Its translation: CASSVVSGAYNEQFF. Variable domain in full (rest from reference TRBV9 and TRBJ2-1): DSGVTQTPKHLITATGQRVTLRCSPRSGDLSVYWYQQSLDQGLQFLIQYYNGEERAKGNILERFSAQQFPDLHSELNLSSLELGDSALYFCASSVVSGAYNEQFFGPGTRLTVL.

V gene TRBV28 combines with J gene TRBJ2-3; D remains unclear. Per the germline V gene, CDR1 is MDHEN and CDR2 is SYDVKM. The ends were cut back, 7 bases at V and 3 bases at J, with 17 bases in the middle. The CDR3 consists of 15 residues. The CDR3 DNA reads TGTGCCAGCACCCCCACGAGTCTTAAGACAGATACGCAGTATTTT. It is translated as CASTPTSLKTDTQYF.

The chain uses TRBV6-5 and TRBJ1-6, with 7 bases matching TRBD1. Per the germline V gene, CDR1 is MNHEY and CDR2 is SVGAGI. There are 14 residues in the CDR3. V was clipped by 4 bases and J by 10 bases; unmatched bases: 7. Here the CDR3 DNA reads TGTGCCAGCAGTTTGGGACAGAAATTCTCACCCCTCCACTTT. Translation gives CASSLGQKFSPLHF.

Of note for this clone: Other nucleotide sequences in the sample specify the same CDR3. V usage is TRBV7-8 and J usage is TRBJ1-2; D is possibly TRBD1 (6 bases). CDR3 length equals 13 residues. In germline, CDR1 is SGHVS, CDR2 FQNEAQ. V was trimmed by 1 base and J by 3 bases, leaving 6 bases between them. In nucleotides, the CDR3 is TGTGCCAGCAGCTTAGACAGGGACTATGGCTACACCTTC. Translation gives CASSLDRDYGYTF.

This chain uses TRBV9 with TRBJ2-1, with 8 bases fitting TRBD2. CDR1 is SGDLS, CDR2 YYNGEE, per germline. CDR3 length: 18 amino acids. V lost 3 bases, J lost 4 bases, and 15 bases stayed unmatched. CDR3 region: CASSEAPRGLVPYNEQFF. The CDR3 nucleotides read TGTGCCAGCAGCGAGGCCCCAAGGGGACTAGTGCCGTACAATGAGCAGTTCTTC.

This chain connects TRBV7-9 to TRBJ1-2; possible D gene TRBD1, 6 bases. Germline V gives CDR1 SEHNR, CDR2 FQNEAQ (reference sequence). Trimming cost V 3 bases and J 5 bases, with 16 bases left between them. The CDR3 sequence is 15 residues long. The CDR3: CASSFGPTGTYGYTF. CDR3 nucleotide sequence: TGTGCCAGCAGCTTTGGACCTACGGGGACATATGGCTACACCTTC.

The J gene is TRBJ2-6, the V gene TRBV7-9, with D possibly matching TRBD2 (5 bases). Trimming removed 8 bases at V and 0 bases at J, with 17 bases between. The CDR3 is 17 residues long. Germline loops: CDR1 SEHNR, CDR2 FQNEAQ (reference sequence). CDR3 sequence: CASPQEEANSGANVLTF. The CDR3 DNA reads TGTGCCAGCCCCCAAGAGGAGGCCAACTCTGGGGCCAACGTCCTGACTTTC.

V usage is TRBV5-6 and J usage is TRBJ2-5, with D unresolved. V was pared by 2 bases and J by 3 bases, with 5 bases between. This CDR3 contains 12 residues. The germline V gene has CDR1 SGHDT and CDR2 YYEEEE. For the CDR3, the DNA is TGTGCCAGCAGCTTAGCTAAAGAGACCCAGTACTTC. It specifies CASSLAKETQYF. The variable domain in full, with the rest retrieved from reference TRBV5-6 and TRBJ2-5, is DAGVTQSPTHLIKTRGQQVTLRCSPKSGHDTVSWYQQALGQGPQFIFQYYEEEERQRGNFPDRFSGHQFPNYSSELNVNALLLGDSALYLCASSLAKETQYFGPGTRLLVL.

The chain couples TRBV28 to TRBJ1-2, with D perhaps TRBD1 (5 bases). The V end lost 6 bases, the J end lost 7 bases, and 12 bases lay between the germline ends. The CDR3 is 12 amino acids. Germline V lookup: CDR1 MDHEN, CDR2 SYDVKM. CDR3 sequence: CASRSPQAGYTF. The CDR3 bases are TGTGCCAGCAGGTCTCCACAGGCTGGCTACACCTTC.

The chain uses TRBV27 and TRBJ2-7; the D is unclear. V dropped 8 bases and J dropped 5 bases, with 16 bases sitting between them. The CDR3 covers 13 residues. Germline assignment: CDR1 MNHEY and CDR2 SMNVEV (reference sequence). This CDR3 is CASRVDRSDEQYF. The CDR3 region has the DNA TGTGCCAGCCGGGTAGATCGATCGGACGAGCAGTACTTC.

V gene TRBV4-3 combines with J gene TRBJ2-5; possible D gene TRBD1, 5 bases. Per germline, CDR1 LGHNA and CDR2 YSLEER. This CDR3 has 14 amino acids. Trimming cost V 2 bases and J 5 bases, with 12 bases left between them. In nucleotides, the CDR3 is TGCGCCAGCAGCCAAAGGGGCCTTAGTGAGACCCAGTACTTC. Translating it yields CASSQRGLSETQYF.

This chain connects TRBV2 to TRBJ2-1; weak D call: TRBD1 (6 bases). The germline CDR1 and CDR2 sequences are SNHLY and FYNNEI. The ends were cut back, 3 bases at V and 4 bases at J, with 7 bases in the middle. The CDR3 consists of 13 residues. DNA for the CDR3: TGTGCCAGCAGTGACAGGGGTTACAATGAGCAGTTCTTC. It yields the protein CASSDRGYNEQFF.

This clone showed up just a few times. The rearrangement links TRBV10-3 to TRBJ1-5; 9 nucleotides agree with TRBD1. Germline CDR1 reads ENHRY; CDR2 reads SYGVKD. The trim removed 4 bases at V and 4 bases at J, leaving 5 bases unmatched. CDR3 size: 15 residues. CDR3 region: CAISAGTGLNQPQHF. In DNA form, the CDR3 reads TGTGCCATCAGTGCGGGGACAGGGCTGAATCAGCCCCAGCATTTT.

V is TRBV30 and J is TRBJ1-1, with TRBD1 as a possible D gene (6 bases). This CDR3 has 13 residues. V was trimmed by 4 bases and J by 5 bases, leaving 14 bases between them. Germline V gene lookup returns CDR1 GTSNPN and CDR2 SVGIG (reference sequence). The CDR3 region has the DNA TGTGCCTGGACTGGAGGGGGGGCTACTGAAGCTTTCTTT. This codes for CAWTGGGATEAFF. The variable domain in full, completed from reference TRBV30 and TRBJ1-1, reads SQTIHQWPATLVQPVGSPLSLECTVEGTSNPNLYWYRQAAGRGLQLLFYSVGIGQISSEVPQNLSASRPQDRQFILSSKKLLLSDSGFYLCAWTGGGATEAFFGQGTRLTVV.

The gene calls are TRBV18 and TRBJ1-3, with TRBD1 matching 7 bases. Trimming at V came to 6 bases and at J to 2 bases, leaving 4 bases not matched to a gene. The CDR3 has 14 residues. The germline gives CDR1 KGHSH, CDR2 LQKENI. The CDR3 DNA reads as TGTGCCAGCTCCGACACAGGGGCTGGAAACACCATATATTTT. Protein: CASSDTGAGNTIYF.